This T cell receptor (beta chain) was obtained from a study of blood T cell repertoires in COVID-19 (dated by TCRdb to the early 2020s). Looking at the study overall: Collaborator samples came from the United States, Italy and Spain and covered acute and convalescent phases of COVID-19. A de-identified subject ID, COVID-19 status, age in years and sex were almost always included in the sample metadata. The prospective study material was composed of cDNA or gDNA derived from T cells, B-cell-depleted T cells, or PBMCs. Where available, HLA class I and class II types were taken from metadata supplied by the sample provider and were not determined by assay-based typing. Samples were obtained from the ongoing ImmuneRACE study (first 160 participants) and from over 1,000 subjects provided by 6 global collaborators. The repertoires were made available in a free public database intended to serve as a resource for research on the immune response to SARS-CoV-2. Deeply sampled blood TCRbeta repertoires from subjects exposed to, actively infected with, or recovered from COVID-19 were included in the dataset.

The collaborating institutions used their own protocols to collect whole blood in K2EDTA tubes. Collaborator samples were shipped for TCRbeta analysis as frozen whole blood, isolated PBMCs, or DNA extracted from either sample type. Via the germline V gene (reference sequence), CDR1 is LGHDT and CDR2 YNNKEL. The CDR3 has 13 amino acids, counting the end cysteine and phenylalanine. The kept DNA is CDR3 alone, 39 bases in frame from the first base. V loses 0 bases at its end and J loses 13 bases; junction bases beyond the gene matches: 7. Study-wide conclusions, independent of this receptor: How much clinical and demographic metadata was included differed by source and by participant, and the metadata was provided uncurated.

TCRbeta CDR3 regions were amplified from genomic DNA by means of the immunoSEQ Assay, a bias-controlled multiplex PCR. Under the source paper's analysis protocol: Nucleated cell counts per sample were estimated from amplification of reference gene primers within the assay. To quantify the absolute abundance of each unique TCRbeta CDR3 rearrangement, sequence reads were collapsed and filtered. For each sample, productive Simpson clonality was calculated by taking the square root of Simpson's diversity index across productive rearrangements. TCRdb holds this immuneACCESS table with in-frame rearrangements only. Some clones are missing; in checked studies, unresolved V genes explain under half, and the rest has no known cause. V, J and clone size reflect that table, while D and trimming were determined from the DNA. Recorded for this sample are tens of thousands of clones; about 85% of them occurred a single time. The top ten hold around 13% of the sample.

In its sample, this clone was seen once. It lacks a known antigen. No base quality values were provided; no much bigger clone lies one nucleotide off. In this chain, TRBV3-1 (or the pseudogene TRBV3-2) is recombined with TRBJ1-1; the central 8 bases match TRBD1. Sequencing was done on a sample of peripheral blood. The origin of this receptor is a human donor in a cohort sampled during active COVID-19. DNA sequence: TGTGCCAGCAGCCAAGACAACGGACAGGGCGGTTTCTTT. This codes for CASSQDNGQGGFF.